This TCR beta chain was observed in a study of CD8 T cells in ankylosing spondylitis. Each CDR3 protein gets one entry after TCRdb re-called the 5' RACE reads with MiXCR. The sample records around 160,000 distinct CDR3 sequences, approximately 10% being singletons. Study-level results: There was reportedly significant enrichment of clones that were disease-linked in matched ankylosing spondylitis synovial fluid.

The CDR3 consists of 12 residues. Germline V CDR1 and CDR2: LGHDT, YNNKEL (reference sequence). On this clonotype itself: Its antigen remains unknown. One end of the junction is discordant with germline, which a read error may explain.

This chain uses TRBV3-1 with TRBJ1-2, with 8 nucleotides matching TRBD1. The specimen sequenced was blood, either unsorted or a sorted T cell fraction (not recorded which). This TCR came from a male donor with ankylosing spondylitis or in good health (not recorded which). The CDR3 coding sequence is TGTGCCAGCGGCCAGGGGGCGGGTGGCTACACCTTC. Protein: CASGQGAGGYTF.